These 23 T cell receptor beta chains were sequenced from one sample in a study of molecular identifiers for immune sequencing clone quantification. TCRdb reprocessed the PCR reads via MiXCR and lists one record per CDR3 protein. This sample has over 600,000 distinct CDR3 sequences, with 15% to 20% found just once. Input material: naive CD8+ T cells from blood, with Jurkat cell RNA spiked in. The subset here: FACS-sorted CD8+CD4-CCR7+CD45RA+ naive T cells. The receptors were sampled from a human donor in good health. Some libraries in this study had Jurkat cell RNA spiked in.

As regards this clonotype: A much larger clone is a single base away; this may be a read error. CDR3 amino acids: CASTSGDRMNTEAFF. The CDR3 nucleotides read TGTGCCAGCACATCAGGGGATCGGATGAACACTGAAGCTTTCTTT. This rearrangement joins TRBV6-2 or TRBV6-3 to TRBJ1-1; the D gene is possibly TRBD1 (6 bases). Germline lookup yields CDR1 MNHEY and CDR2 SVGEGT. V dropped 7 bases and J dropped 0 bases, with 15 bases sitting between them. The CDR3 sequence is 15 residues long.

The rearrangement uses TRBV28 and TRBJ2-3; possible D gene TRBD2, 7 bases. V was clipped by 10 bases and J by 1 base, with 21 bases between them. Germline assignment: CDR1 MDHEN and CDR2 SYDVKM. CDR3 length: 16 amino acids. The CDR3 region has the DNA TGTGCCAACATTGGGCGGGGGCCATGGGGCACAGATACGCAGTATTTT. It translates to CANIGRGPWGTDTQYF.

This clonotype was observed many times. The chain carries TRBV7-9 and TRBJ1-2; no reliable D call. The CDR3 extends over 13 amino acids. Trimming took 1 base from V and 5 from J, leaving 8 bases between them. Germline CDR1 reads SEHNR; CDR2 reads FQNEAQ (reference sequence). The CDR3 DNA reads TGTGCCAGCAGCTTAGTAAGCTTATATGGCTACACCTTC. It specifies CASSLVSLYGYTF. The full variable domain, with the rest looked up from reference TRBV7-9 and TRBJ1-2, is DTGVSQNPRHKITKRGQNVTFRCDPISEHNRLYWYRQTLGQGPEFLTYFQNEAQLEKSRLLSDRFSAERPKGSFSTLEIQRTEQGDSAMYLCASSLVSLYGYTFGSGTRLTVV.

A remark on this clonotype: Given a much more abundant clone one base away, this may be a read error. V gene TRBV2 combines with J gene TRBJ2-7; no definite D call. The CDR3 is made up of 13 amino acids. Germline assignment: CDR1 SNHLY and CDR2 FYNNEI. The CDR3 reads CASSEEPNYEQHF. DNA for the CDR3: TGTGCCAGCAGTGAAGAGCCGAACTACGAGCAGCACTTC. Together with reference TRBV2 and TRBJ2-7, the CDR3 gives the full variable domain: EPEVTQTPSHQVTQMGQEVILRCVPISNHLYFYWYRQILGQKVEFLVSFYNNEISEKSEIFDDQFSVERPDGSNFTLKIRSTKLEDSAMYFCASSEEPNYEQHFGPGTRLTVT.

In this sample, this clonotype turned up many times. The V call is TRBV30, the J call TRBJ2-1, with D perhaps matching TRBD2 (5 bases). Trimming took 1 base from V and 9 from J, leaving 7 bases between them. Germline V gene sequence: CDR1 GTSNPN, CDR2 SVGIG (reference sequence). This CDR3 contains 11 residues. CDR3 region: CAWSGGSEQFF. CDR3 bases: TGTGCCTGGAGTGGCGGGTCTGAGCAGTTCTTC.

The rearrangement uses TRBV6-5 and TRBJ2-3; possibly TRBD1 for D (5 bases). The V end lost 4 bases, the J end lost 3 bases, and 11 bases lay between the germline ends. The CDR3 consists of 14 residues. Germline assignment: CDR1 MNHEY and CDR2 SVGAGI. CDR3 in amino acids: CASSFGRVTDTQYF. DNA for the CDR3: TGTGCCAGCAGTTTTGGCAGGGTAACAGATACGCAGTATTTT.

This clonotype was picked up many times. The chain joins TRBV7-2 to TRBJ2-7; perhaps TRBD2 as D (7 bases). V was trimmed by 7 bases and J by 4 bases, leaving 14 bases between them. Germline CDR1 is SGHTA and CDR2 is FQGNSA. This CDR3 has 13 amino acids. The CDR3 DNA reads TGTGCCAGCACCACCCGGGGGGCGTACGAGCAGTACTTC. This codes for CASTTRGAYEQYF.

This clonotype showed up many times. The chain employs TRBV30 and TRBJ1-3, with a weak D call TRBD1 (5 bases). CDR1 is GTSNPN and CDR2 is SVGIG in the germline V gene (reference sequence). V shed 2 bases and J shed 4 bases, with 18 bases lying between them. This CDR3 contains 16 residues. The CDR3 DNA is TGTGCCTGGAGTACAGGACACAGCCGTAGGGGAAACACCATATATTTT. Its protein is CAWSTGHSRRGNTIYF.

This clonotype was detected a few times. The CDR3 bases are TGTGCCAGCAGCCGCCCGACTAGCGGGGGGTACGAGCAGTACTTC. This codes for CASSRPTSGGYEQYF. The chain links TRBV7-9 to TRBJ2-7, with 13 bases aligning to TRBD2. The CDR3 spans 15 residues. J lost 4 bases, V lost 5 bases, and 5 bases had no gene match. CDR1 SEHNR and CDR2 FQNEAQ come from the germline V gene (reference sequence).

The CDR3 here is CASSQATSGSIGELFF. The CDR3 region has the DNA TGCGCCAGCAGCCAAGCTACTAGCGGGAGTATCGGGGAGCTGTTTTTT. The rearrangement uses TRBV4-3 and TRBJ2-2; 11 bases match TRBD2. Germline values: CDR1 LGHNA, CDR2 YSLEER. The length of the CDR3 is 16 residues. V gave up 1 base and J gave up 7 bases; unmatched junction bases: 5.

In this sample, this clonotype turned up many times. This chain uses TRBV7-2 with TRBJ1-3; D not resolved. The CDR3 spans 14 residues. Germline V CDR1 and CDR2: SGHTA, FQGNSA. Deletions cut 2 bases from V and 0 bases from J, with 5 bases between. CDR3 sequence: CASSLMNSGNTIYF. The CDR3 DNA reads TGTGCCAGCAGCTTAATGAACTCTGGAAACACCATATATTTT.

In its sample, this clonotype was seen many times. The chain is built from TRBV6-2 or TRBV6-3 and TRBJ1-2; D is perhaps TRBD1 (6 bases). The CDR3 length is 14 residues. The germline V gene has CDR1 MNHEY and CDR2 SVGEGT. The V gene lost 6 bases and the J gene lost 4 bases, with 15 bases spanning the gap. The CDR3 protein is CASRQQGSGYGYTF. DNA for the CDR3: TGTGCCAGCAGGCAACAGGGATCAGGCTATGGCTACACCTTC.

This clonotype came up many times. The chain uses TRBV30 and TRBJ1-2; D gene unclear. The V end lost 0 bases, the J end lost 2 bases, and 7 bases lay between the germline ends. The germline V gene encodes CDR1 GTSNPN and CDR2 SVGIG (reference sequence). CDR3 size: 13 residues. The CDR3 region has the DNA TGTGCCTGGAGTGTCGGTCAGAACTATGGCTACACCTTC. Encoded protein: CAWSVGQNYGYTF.

This clonotype was detected ten times or more. J is TRBJ2-5 and V is TRBV4-3; D is uncertain. This CDR3 region has 13 residues. V was clipped by 1 base and J by 4 bases, with 7 bases between them. Germline V gives CDR1 LGHNA, CDR2 YSLEER. The CDR3 nucleotides are TGCGCCAGCAGCCAAGGGACGCGAGAGACCCAGTACTTC. Its translation is CASSQGTRETQYF.

This clonotype was seen ten or more times. The V and J genes are TRBV7-9 and TRBJ1-2; D unresolved. The CDR3 is 14 residues long. V gave up 2 bases and J gave up 4 bases, with 11 bases separating them. Germline V lookup: CDR1 SEHNR, CDR2 FQNEAQ (reference sequence). The CDR3 spells CASSLRTVAYGYTF. Here the CDR3 DNA reads TGTGCCAGCAGCTTAAGGACGGTAGCCTATGGCTACACCTTC.

To note about this clonotype: A much larger clone sits a single nucleotide away, making a read error possible. The chain employs TRBV7-2 and TRBJ2-5, with TRBD1 matching 8 bases. CDR3 length equals 17 residues. The germline V gene has CDR1 SGHTA and CDR2 FQGNSA. The CDR3 DNA is TGTGCCAGCAGGATCGGACAGGGAAGAGGTCTCCAAGGGACCCAGTACTTC. It translates to CASRIGQGRGLQGTQYF.

This clonotype was observed many times. V is TRBV11-2 and J is TRBJ2-5; D is undetermined. The CDR3 has 15 residues. Germline V gene data show CDR1 as SGHAT and CDR2 as FQNNGV. V was cut by 0 bases and J by 0 bases, with 8 bases left in between. In nucleotides, the CDR3 is TGTGCCAGCAGCTTAGAGGCAGCCTACCAAGAGACCCAGTACTTC. Residues: CASSLEAAYQETQYF. The variable domain in full, completed from reference TRBV11-2 and TRBJ2-5, reads EAGVAQSPRYKIIEKRQSVAFWCNPISGHATLYWYQQILGQGPKLLIQFQNNGVVDDSQLPKDRFSAERLKGVDSTLKIQPAKLEDSAVYLCASSLEAAYQETQYFGPGTRLLVL.

This clonotype was picked up one time. A much larger clone lies a single base off, so this may be a read error. The CDR3 DNA follows: TGTGCCAGTAGTATCGGCACGCAGTCCGGGGACACTGAAGCTTTCTTT. This encodes CASSIGTQSGDTEAFF. The chain employs TRBV19 and TRBJ1-1; D unresolved. CDR1 is LNHDA and CDR2 is SQIVND in the germline V gene (reference sequence). This CDR3 region has 16 residues. The V gene lost 3 bases and the J gene lost 3 bases, with 17 bases spanning the gap.

This clonotype came up a few times. V and J are TRBV12-5 and TRBJ2-3; unclear D gene. This CDR3 is built from 13 residues. Germline CDR1 LGHNT, CDR2 FRNRAP. V was clipped by 1 base and J by 8 bases, with 10 bases between them. CDR3 amino acids: CASGLASYGTQYF. The CDR3 DNA is TGTGCTAGTGGTTTGGCATCCTATGGTACGCAGTATTTT. Full variable domain (outside the CDR3, taken from reference TRBV12-5 and TRBJ2-3): DARVTQTPRHKVTEMGQEVTMRCQPILGHNTVFWYRQTMMQGLELLAYFRNRAPLDDSGMPKDRFSAEMPDATLATLKIQPSEPRDSAVYFCASGLASYGTQYFGPGTRLTVL.

This clonotype was recorded many times. This chain links TRBV12-3 or TRBV12-4 with TRBJ2-5; D remains ambiguous. V was trimmed by 4 bases and J by 2 bases, leaving 8 bases between them. The CDR3 is made up of 13 amino acids. As DNA, the CDR3 is TGTGCCAGCAGTTATAGAAAACAAGAGACCCAGTACTTC. This sequence encodes CASSYRKQETQYF.

This clonotype was detected only once. A much bigger clone sits one base away, suggesting this may be a read error. The chain links TRBV7-9 to TRBJ1-5; D uncertain. The CDR3 consists of 12 residues. Germline V gene sequence: CDR1 SEHNR, CDR2 FQNEAQ (reference sequence). Trimming removed 5 bases from V and 6 bases from J, with 8 bases in between. The CDR3 sequence is CASSPDRQPQHF. The CDR3 DNA sequence: TGTGCCAGCAGCCCTGACCGTCAGCCCCAGCATTTT.

Here the CDR3 reads CAASSYNEQFF. CDR3 in DNA: TGTGCCGCGAGCTCCTACAATGAGCAGTTCTTC. The chain joins TRBV19 to TRBJ2-1; no firm D call. Germline V gene lookup returns CDR1 LNHDA and CDR2 SQIVND (reference sequence). The ends were cut back, 11 bases at V and 0 bases at J, with 5 bases in the middle. The CDR3 sequence is 11 residues long.

The chain has TRBV20-1 and TRBJ1-4; D is uncertain. V was trimmed by 5 bases and J by 7 bases, leaving 14 bases between them. CDR3 length equals 13 residues. CDR1 and CDR2 from the germline V gene are DFQATT and SNEGSKA (reference sequence). The CDR3 DNA reads as TGCAGTGCTCTGGACCGAGTTATTGAAAAACTGTTTTTT. Translation gives CSALDRVIEKLFF.